This TCR beta chain was profiled in a study of identical twins (dated by TCRdb to 2015 to 2016). As for the study more broadly: To test whether fetal clonotypes persist, this study deep-sequenced TCR alpha and beta repertoires from monozygotic twins, from unrelated adults of various ages, and from cord blood. To rule out contamination, replicate twin experiments were performed at different times with different library preparation protocols. Results and caveats for the whole study, not just this receptor: Abundant cord blood beta clonotypes had fewer insertions, young adult naive repertoires showed a similar but weaker trend, and memory repertoires showed no such trend. Zero-insertion analyses could be partly confounded by invariant T cells such as MAIT and iNKT, although diverse VJ usage argued against such confounding for most clonotypes. A weaker excess of twin sharing was found in beta out-of-frame sequences because the signal-to-noise ratio was lowered by fewer shared sequences. Out-of-frame TCR alpha sharing in monozygotic twins was systematically underestimated by recombination models, whereas sharing between unrelated individuals was in agreement with the recombination models. Because the same donors could not be followed over many years, the conclusions relied on cross-sectional statistical analysis. Compared with coincidental sharing between unrelated individuals, out-of-frame TCR alpha sequences shared between twins showed an excess of sequences with low generation probability.

The CDR3 numbers 16 residues from cysteine through phenylalanine. Left in the record is the CDR3 DNA by itself, 48 bases read in frame from the first base. Via the germline V gene (reference sequence), CDR1 is LGHDT and CDR2 YNNKEL. Every donor in the study was a healthy Caucasian. Three pairs of female monozygotic twins, all aged about 18 to 30 years, made up the twin cohort. Positive isolation kits from Invitrogen were used to isolate the CD4+ and CD8+ T cell populations. This clonotype was picked up many times. The specificity of this receptor is unknown. The junction shows a germline mismatch at one end, possibly a read error. Receptor amplification or capture employed 5' RACE. Instrument on record: Illumina HiSeq 2000. A universal primer binding site was introduced by template switching, and a unique molecular identifier was present in the final cDNA, enabling accurate counting of TCR cDNA molecules. Specific primers in the conserved constant-segment region were used to synthesize first-strand cDNA for TCR alpha and beta chains. Each cDNA library was double barcoded, with a SMART-Mk sample barcode plus Illumina barcodes, to control for contamination. TruSeq adapter sequences along with Illumina sample barcodes were introduced in two successive PCR steps. The Illumina HiSeq platform was used with custom primers to sequence TCR alpha and beta cDNA libraries. From the authors' description of their analysis: MiGEC was used to process raw reads and extract unique molecular identifiers, and MiXCR was used to find CDR3 positions. Recombination models were inferred per individual with the repgenHMM and IGoR tools using an EM algorithm. Shared clonotypes were analyzed with the tcR package in R, and sharing was normalized by the product of cloneset sizes. To study raw recombination without the effects of thymic and clonal selection, out-of-frame nonproductive sequences were analyzed. The raw public reads went through TCRdb reprocessing: fastp at Q25, MiXCR clone calling, in-frame beta chains kept. Under each unique CDR3 protein, matching rows form one entry showing the most common genes and DNA. The V and J calls reflect TCRdb's pipeline rather than the authors' work. Across this sample there are roughly 250,000 distinct CDR3 sequences, with 7.5% seen only once. The ten biggest clones cover roughly 5.4% of the sample.

This sample was shared with a second study, whose subject was yellow fever vaccine responses in identical twins. From that second study: According to the authors, the vaccine-induced T cell response in identical twins seemed to be partly convergent and partly specific to each individual. In identical twins, the study followed T cell clones that responded to the vaccine with precision.

The chain links TRBV3-1 with TRBJ2-1; the central 8 bases match TRBD1. This sequence originates from a woman aged 18-29 years in good health. The material sequenced was CD8+ T cells sorted from blood. The nucleotide sequence is TGTGCCAGCAGCCAAGATCGGGCAGGGGGCTACGATGAGCAGTTCTTC. Translated, this gives CASSQDRAGGYDEQFF.